This TCR beta chain was observed in a study of identical twins. V lost 3 bases and J 4 bases, leaving 15 bases between the germline ends. The CDR3 loop spans 15 amino acids. Per the germline V gene, CDR1 is SGHAT and CDR2 is FQNNGV. TCRdb recomputed calls from the 5' RACE reads with MiXCR, one row per CDR3 protein. Of 450,000 or so distinct CDR3 sequences in the sample, 12% to 15% were seen once. This clonotype has a handful of counts. This sample also appeared in a second study, on yellow fever vaccine responses in identical twins.

The TCR sequence derives from a young woman in good health. The chain employs TRBV11-2 and TRBJ2-5, with D possibly TRBD1 on 6 matching bases. Sample: CD4+ T cells sorted from blood. The CDR3 DNA follows: TGTGCCAGCAGCTTCAACCAGGGGCGCACAGAGACCCAGTACTTC. Translated, it gives CASSFNQGRTETQYF.